One sample yielded the 17 T cell receptor beta chains listed below, sequenced in a study of patients and donors after allogeneic stem cell transplantation. TCRdb re-called the RT-PCR reads with MiXCR, one entry per CDR3 protein. The sample contains 15,000 to 20,000 distinct CDR3 sequences, 4.5% to 6% of which appear only once. Source material: blood, either unsorted or a sorted T cell fraction (not recorded which). Every receptor here comes from a human donor who was either an allogeneic HSCT recipient or a stem cell or donor lymphocyte infusion donor (not recorded which). It is not recorded whose cells these are; they may come from a transplant donor.

This clonotype was observed a few times. This rearrangement joins TRBV5-1 to TRBJ2-5, with TRBD2 matching over 12 bases. The V segment lost 4 bases and the J segment 4 bases; nucleotides outside the gene matches: 8. There are 16 residues in the CDR3. Germline CDR1 is SGHRS and CDR2 is YFSETQ. As DNA, the CDR3 is TGCGCCAGCAGCCGAGGGGCTAGCGGGAGGGGAGAGACCCAGTACTTC. This translates into CASSRGASGRGETQYF.

This clonotype has ten or more counts. The V gene is TRBV6-1, the J gene TRBJ2-2; D may correspond to TRBD1 or TRBD2 (6 bases each). Germline V gives CDR1 MNHNS, CDR2 SASEGT. Trimming stripped 4 bases from V and 2 bases from J, with 11 bases between. The CDR3 sequence is 15 residues long. The CDR3, as DNA: TGTGCCAGCAGTGCTCCGGGGGCAAACACCGGGGAGCTGTTTTTT. Protein sequence: CASSAPGANTGELFF.

This clonotype appeared many times. The chain uses TRBV11-1 and TRBJ2-3; 10 positions match TRBD2. This CDR3 is 20 amino acids long. Germline CDR1 is SGHAT and CDR2 is FQDESV (reference sequence). The V segment lost 1 base and the J segment 0 bases; nucleotides outside the gene matches: 13. In DNA, the CDR3 is TGTGCCAGCAGCTTAGGCCTAGCGGGAGTGACTAGGGTTAGCACAGATACGCAGTATTTT. Its protein product is CASSLGLAGVTRVSTDTQYF.

This clonotype was seen repeatedly, ten times or more. The chain joins TRBV4-2 to TRBJ1-2; D call uncertain. The CDR3 covers 15 residues. The V end was cut by 0 bases, the J end by 8 bases, with 16 bases between. The germline V gene has CDR1 LGHNA and CDR2 YNFKEQ. The CDR3 protein is CASSQDSAGWAGYTF. As DNA, the CDR3 is TGTGCCAGCAGCCAAGATTCGGCCGGATGGGCAGGCTACACCTTC.

This clonotype was recorded many times. The genes are TRBV6-2 or TRBV6-3 and TRBJ2-5; the D gene is possibly TRBD2 (6 bases). V lost 5 bases and J 0 bases, leaving 10 bases between the germline ends. Germline V gene sequence: CDR1 MNHEY, CDR2 SVGEGT. CDR3 length: 14 residues. The CDR3 DNA follows: TGTGCCAGCAGTCCGCGGGACTACCAAGAGACCCAGTACTTC. Its translation: CASSPRDYQETQYF.

This clonotype was observed many times. This chain connects TRBV7-2 to TRBJ2-2; D is possibly TRBD1 (6 bases). CDR1 and CDR2 from the germline V gene are SGHTA and FQGNSA. V lost 4 bases to trimming and J lost 6 bases, with 12 bases between them. CDR3 length: 14 residues. The CDR3: CASSSQGLAGELFF. CDR3 DNA sequence: TGTGCCAGCAGCTCACAGGGTCTGGCCGGGGAGCTGTTTTTT.

This clonotype ranks as large (0.1 to 1%). The V and J genes are TRBV21-1 and TRBJ2-7. TRBV21-1 is given as a pseudogene. The CDR3 extends over 14 amino acids. CDR3 loop: CASSTDKHSYEQYF. DNA for the CDR3: TGTGCCAGCAGCACAGACAAGCACTCCTACGAGCAGTACTTC.

This clonotype was observed many times. This rearrangement joins TRBV11-3 to TRBJ2-2; perhaps D is TRBD1 or TRBD2 (5 bases each). V was shortened by 5 bases and J by 4 bases, with 14 bases between the two germline ends. The CDR3 loop spans 15 amino acids. Germline V gene data show CDR1 as SGHNT and CDR2 as YENEEA. CDR3 amino acids: CASSRRDASTGELFF. CDR3 DNA: TGTGCCAGCAGCCGCCGGGACGCGAGCACCGGGGAGCTGTTTTTT.

This clonotype was found many times. The gene calls are TRBV5-1 and TRBJ2-2, with 8 bases that match TRBD1. CDR3 length equals 14 residues. The junction had 8 bases not matched to a gene; V was cut back by 6 bases and J by 7 bases. Germline CDR1 is SGHRS and CDR2 is YFSETQ. CDR3 region: CASNYQGAGGELFF. Written as DNA, the CDR3 is TGCGCCAGCAACTACCAGGGGGCCGGCGGGGAGCTGTTTTTT.

This clonotype was detected a few times. The rearrangement uses TRBV20-1 and TRBJ1-3; a possible D gene is TRBD1 (6 bases). The CDR3 is 17 amino acids. V gave up 2 bases and J gave up 5 bases, with 22 bases separating them. Germline V gene sequence: CDR1 DFQATT, CDR2 SNEGSKA (reference sequence). CDR3 nucleotide sequence: TGCAGTGCTAGAAACCCACGGGGGACGGACAGTAGAAACACCATATATTTT. Translating gives CSARNPRGTDSRNTIYF.

This chain connects TRBV4-2 to TRBJ1-6; D is undetermined. The CDR3 runs 17 residues. V was pared by 0 bases and J by 3 bases, with 12 bases between. Germline V gives CDR1 LGHNA, CDR2 YNFKEQ. CDR3 region: CASSQEPLVGYNSPLHF. The CDR3 bases are TGTGCCAGCAGCCAAGAGCCCCTCGTCGGCTATAATTCACCCCTCCACTTT.

In its sample, this clonotype was seen many times. V is TRBV10-3 and J is TRBJ2-2; TRBD2 might be the D (5 bases). The CDR3 totals 16 residues. Looked up from germline, CDR1 is ENHRY and CDR2 is SYGVKD. With 0 bases removed from V and 4 bases from J, the gap between germline ends came to 12 bases. As DNA, the CDR3 is TGTGCCATCAGTGAGTCCCCACTAGAGGGCACCGGGGAGCTGTTTTTT. It yields the protein CAISESPLEGTGELFF.

This clonotype was picked up many times. The V and J genes are TRBV11-1 and TRBJ1-4; D gene unclear. There are 19 residues in the CDR3. Trimming left V 0 bases short and J 0 bases short, with 17 bases between. CDR1 is SGHAT, CDR2 FQDESV, per germline (reference sequence). CDR3 residues: CASSLASVGEIATNEKLFF. DNA of the CDR3: TGTGCCAGCAGCTTAGCTAGCGTGGGTGAGATCGCAACTAATGAAAAACTGTTTTTT.

The chain links TRBV4-1 to TRBJ2-3; TRBD2 agrees at 9 bases. This CDR3 has 19 amino acids. The germline CDR1 and CDR2 sequences are MGHRA and YSYEKL. After removal of 1 base from V and 3 bases from J, the junction contained 14 bases not matched to a gene. This chain's CDR3 is CASSQAQGLGGRATDTQYF. DNA for the CDR3: TGCGCCAGCAGCCAAGCCCAGGGCCTTGGCGGGAGGGCAACAGATACGCAGTATTTT.

This clonotype was observed at least ten times. V usage is TRBV7-9 and J usage is TRBJ2-5; either TRBD1 or TRBD2 may fit D (5 bases each). CDR1 SEHNR and CDR2 FQNEAQ come from the germline V gene (reference sequence). This CDR3 is built from 15 residues. The ends were cut back, 5 bases at V and 0 bases at J, with 13 bases in the middle. The CDR3 bases are TGTGCCAGCAGCCAGGGACGGTGGTACCAAGAGACCCAGTACTTC. Translating it yields CASSQGRWYQETQYF.

In this sample, this clonotype turned up many times. V and J are TRBV5-1 and TRBJ1-3; 12 positions match TRBD1. The ends lost 4 bases at V and 0 bases at J; junction bases unmatched: 2. This CDR3 has 16 residues. Germline lookup yields CDR1 SGHRS and CDR2 YFSETQ. CDR3 DNA: TGCGCCAGCAGCGGGGGACAGGGGGCCTCTGGAAACACCATATATTTT. This gives the protein CASSGGQGASGNTIYF.

This clonotype was picked up a small number of times. A read error may explain this, as a much larger clone is one base away. The chain employs TRBV7-9 and TRBJ1-2; D call uncertain. The length of the CDR3 is 12 residues. The V gene lost 5 bases and the J gene lost 8 bases, with 12 bases spanning the gap. The germline gives CDR1 SEHNR, CDR2 FQNEAQ (reference sequence). The CDR3 reads CASSLPPLGYTF. The CDR3 DNA follows: TGTGCCAGCAGCCTCCCTCCACTGGGCTACACCTTC.